This TCR beta chain was sequenced for a study of blood T cell repertoires in COVID-19. Overall study context: There were acute and convalescent COVID-19 samples, and they came from the United States, Italy and Spain.

Ages ranged from about 18 to 100 years, with residence in about 23 US areas. Cohorts were based on clinical histories the participants reported. Germline CDR1 is LGHDT and CDR2 is YNNKEL (reference sequence). Losses at the gene ends were 5 bases for V and 4 bases for J; bases not matched to a gene: 8. The CDR3 has 16 amino acids. Only in-frame clones appear in the TCRdb table, and some are missing; sequencing was by immunoSEQ multiplex PCR. The sample has about 150,000 clones; around four fifths are singletons. The receptor's source is a woman aged 50 to 65 with acute COVID-19. The sequenced sample consisted of PBMCs or T cells enriched from blood (not recorded which). The chain joins TRBV3-1 (or the pseudogene TRBV3-2) to TRBJ2-5; 12 bases align to TRBD2. The CDR3 region has the DNA TGTGCCAGCAGCAGGGTGGGGGGACTAGCGGGAGAGACCCAGTACTTC. The encoded protein is CASSRVGGLAGETQYF.